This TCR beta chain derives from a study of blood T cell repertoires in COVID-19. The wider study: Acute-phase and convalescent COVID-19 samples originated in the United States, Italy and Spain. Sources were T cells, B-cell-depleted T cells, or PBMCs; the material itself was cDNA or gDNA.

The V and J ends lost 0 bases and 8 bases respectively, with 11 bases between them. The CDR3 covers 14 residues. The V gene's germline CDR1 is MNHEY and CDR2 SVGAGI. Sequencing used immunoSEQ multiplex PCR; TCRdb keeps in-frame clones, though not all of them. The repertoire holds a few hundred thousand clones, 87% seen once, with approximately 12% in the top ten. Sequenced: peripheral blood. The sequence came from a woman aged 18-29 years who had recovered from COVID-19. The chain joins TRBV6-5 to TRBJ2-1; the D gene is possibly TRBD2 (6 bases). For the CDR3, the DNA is TGTGCCAGCAGTTACTCGACTAGTATGGATGAGCAGTTCTTC. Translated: CASSYSTSMDEQFF.